This is a list of T cell receptor beta chains from one sample in a study of CD8 T cells in ankylosing spondylitis. TCRdb ran MiXCR on the 5' RACE reads and lists one entry per CDR3 protein. The sample includes 380,000 or so distinct CDR3 sequences, 20% to 25% of them seen just once. Material: blood, either unsorted or a sorted T cell fraction (not recorded which). The receptor set was obtained from a male donor with ankylosing spondylitis or in good health (not recorded which). The conserved cysteine and the conserved F or W are not part of the CDR3 here.

TRBV6-6 | ASGVSYNEQF
TRBV6-2/TRBV6-3 | ASSPLDDTTNLNTEAF
TRBV7-2 | ASRLAPAEQY
TRBV16 | ASSPPGRAGTDTQY
TRBV3-1 | ASSEQGASYEQY
TRBV27 | ASSPRTEAYEQY
TRBV12-3/TRBV12-4 | ACSSLQGGLSMPYEQY
TRBV6-6 | ASSETSWEQY
TRBV12-3/TRBV12-4 | ASSRAVLPYNEQF
TRBV20-1 | SAIPDEPGPPTDTQY
TRBV29-1 | SVVGTMNTEAF